These 4 T cell receptor beta chains were sequenced from one sample in a study of glioma-infiltrating T cells after dendritic cell vaccination. Assay: immunoSEQ multiplex PCR; the TCRdb copy retains only in-frame clones and omits some. Among under 70,000 clones, about 81% were seen once, and the ten largest hold 9.2%. The sequencing here drew on blood, taken before dendritic cell vaccination. These receptors were taken from a human donor with glioblastoma.

The CDR3 region is CASSLVAGGTDTQYF. As DNA, the CDR3 is TGTGCCAGCAGTTTAGTAGCGGGAGGGACAGATACGCAGTATTTT. The V and J genes are TRBV28 and TRBJ2-3; 11 bases are a match to TRBD2. Per germline, CDR1 MDHEN and CDR2 SYDVKM. V dropped 2 bases and J dropped 3; count of bases not matched to a gene: 1. The CDR3 extends over 15 amino acids. The full variable domain, rest sourced from reference TRBV28 and TRBJ2-3, is DVKVTQSSRYLVKRTGEKVFLECVQDMDHENMFWYRQDPGLGLRLIYFSYDVKMKEKGDIPEGYSVSREKKERFSLILESASTNQTSMYLCASSLVAGGTDTQYFGPGTRLTVL.

The CDR3 reads CASSPREVNEQFF. In DNA, the CDR3 is TGTGCCAGCAGCCCCAGGGAGGTGAATGAGCAGTTCTTC. The J gene is TRBJ2-1, the V gene TRBV7-2; perhaps TRBD2 as D (6 bases). V lost 5 bases to trimming and J lost 7 bases, with 12 bases between them. Per the germline V gene, CDR1 is SGHTA and CDR2 is FQGNSA. This CDR3 spans 13 amino acids.

V is TRBV10-2 and J is TRBJ2-2; D possibly corresponds to TRBD2 (6 bases). Germline CDR1 reads WSHSY; CDR2 reads SAAADI. The CDR3 totals 15 residues. The V end was cut by 6 bases, the J end by 1 base, with 12 bases between. The CDR3, as DNA: TGCGCCAGCAGGGGGTTGGGGGGGAACACCGGGGAGCTGTTTTTT. Amino acid sequence: CASRGLGGNTGELFF.

V is TRBV5-1 and J is TRBJ2-1, with D tentatively TRBD1 (5 bases). V was trimmed by 1 base and J by 0 bases, leaving 11 bases between them. Per the germline V gene, CDR1 is SGHRS and CDR2 is YFSETQ. CDR3 length equals 16 residues. The CDR3 here is CASSLQGRGSYNEQFF. The CDR3 DNA follows: TGCGCCAGCAGCTTGCAGGGAAGGGGCTCCTACAATGAGCAGTTCTTC.